This paragraph covers one T cell receptor (beta chain) sequence. The antigen remains unidentified. Frozen-stored PBMCs produced around 2.2 micrograms of genomic DNA for TCR beta libraries. V dropped 4 bases and J dropped 3; count of bases not matched to a gene: 11. Germline V gene data show CDR1 as MGHRA and CDR2 as YSYEKL. This CDR3 comprises 16 residues. The entry originates in a study of cytotoxic CD8 clonotypes in ibrutinib-treated CLL. Study as a whole: The study included 11 to 12 relapsed/refractory and under 16 treatment-naive patients; about 18 had IGHV unmutated disease. Averaging across samples gave roughly 280,000 productive templates and approximately 87,000 productive rearrangements. Study conclusions and caveats: Measured clonality at baseline was greater than in age-matched healthy donors and tracked with circulating CD8+ T-cell counts.

Only in-frame clones appear in the TCRdb table, and some are missing; sequencing was by immunoSEQ multiplex PCR. Counted here are 73,000 or so clones, roughly 72% occurring once; the ten biggest clones make up around 5.8%. The rearrangement joins TRBV4-1 to TRBJ1-2; 7 nucleotides agree with TRBD1. This TCR derives from a human donor with chronic lymphocytic leukemia. This sample comprised PBMCs, obtained after 12 months of ibrutinib treatment. CDR3 in amino acids: CASSPQEGAQDYGYTF. CDR3 DNA: TGCGCCAGCAGCCCCCAAGAGGGGGCGCAAGACTATGGCTACACCTTC.